The 24 T cell receptor beta chains reported below all come from one sample, sequenced in a study of T cell clonality in common variable immunodeficiency (dated by TCRdb to about 2015). The library came from the immunoSEQ multiplex PCR assay. TCRdb obtained this table from immuneACCESS and retained in-frame rearrangements with V and J assigned. These tables miss some clones; where compared with another copy, unresolved V genes account for less than half of the shortfall, and the remainder is unexplained. This sample was tabulated with about 52,000 clones, among which there are no singletons. The ten largest clones add up to about 2% of the sample. Source material: peripheral blood mononuclear cells. The receptors were gathered from a person aged 18-70 years in good health.

This clone showed up just a few times. The read gets to within 3 residues of the CDR3 end, and the germline J gene fills in the rest. The V call is TRBV7-8, the J call TRBJ1-2; D is possibly TRBD1 (5 bases). Germline values: CDR1 SGHVS, CDR2 FQNEAQ. The CDR3 is 15 residues long. The germline V and J ends were trimmed by 5 bases and 4 bases, with 17 bases remaining between them. Incomplete CDR3 DNA: TGTGCCAGCAGCAAAGATGTCAGGGAAGCCTATGGC. Its translation: CASSKDVREAYG. The full-length CDR3 reads as CASSKDVREAYGYTF.

This clone was observed many times. Sequencing ends 3 residues short of the CDR3 end; the germline J gene provides the rest. This chain links TRBV19 with TRBJ2-1; 7 bases agree with TRBD2. Germline loops: CDR1 LNHDA, CDR2 SQIVND (reference sequence). CDR3 size: 15 residues. Trimming took 5 bases from V and 6 from J; bases not matched to a gene: 10. The CDR3 loop reads CASSGRGEPGNEQFF. The sequenced part of the CDR3 DNA is TGTGCCAGTAGTGGTCGGGGGGAGCCGGGCAATGAG.

There are many counts of this clone. With the read ending 3 residues before the CDR3 end, the germline J gene is used to fill in that end. V usage is TRBV10-3 and J usage is TRBJ2-7; TRBD2 might be the D (5 bases). Trimming removed 4 bases from V and 2 bases from J, with 15 bases in between. CDR1 and CDR2 from the germline V gene are ENHRY and SYGVKD. The CDR3 is made up of 15 amino acids. The CDR3 reads CAISVSRVVTYEQYF. CDR3 bases read: TGTGCCATCAGTGTGTCGCGGGTGGTGACCTACGAG.

This clone was seen repeatedly, ten times or more. The read ends 3 residues before the CDR3 terminus; that terminus is restored from the germline J gene. V gene TRBV4-1 combines with J gene TRBJ2-2, with a tentative D call TRBD1 (5 bases). Trimming cost V 3 bases and J 5 bases, with 16 bases left between them. CDR1 and CDR2 (germline): MGHRA, YSYEKL. This CDR3 spans 16 amino acids. Partial CDR3 DNA: TGCGCCAGCAGCCACGCTACTATCAGACAGACCGGGGAG. The encoded protein is CASSHATIRQTGE. The whole CDR3 protein reads CASSHATIRQTGELFF.

This clone was detected only a few times. Coverage ceases 3 residues before the CDR3 finishes, and the germline J gene fills in the end. V is TRBV11-1 and J is TRBJ1-1; no reliable D call. Germline CDR1 SGHAT, CDR2 FQDESV (reference sequence). Trimming stripped 3 bases from V and 4 bases from J, with 12 bases between. The CDR3 has 14 residues. CDR3 DNA (partial): TGTGCCAGCAGCTTGTTCAAAGGGTCCACTGAA. Translation gives CASSLFKGSTE. The whole CDR3 is CASSLFKGSTEAFF.

This clone was recorded many times. The sequenced fragment ends 3 residues before the CDR3 boundary, so the rest is inferred from the germline J gene. V and J are TRBV7-9 and TRBJ2-2; D possibly corresponds to TRBD2 (5 bases). This CDR3 has 15 amino acids. Trimming left V 2 bases short and J 3 bases short, with 10 bases between. The germline gives CDR1 SEHNR, CDR2 FQNEAQ (reference sequence). The CDR3 sequence: CASSLSPGDTGELFF. The covered CDR3 bases are TGTGCCAGCAGCTTAAGCCCCGGGGACACCGGGGAG.

This clone was counted ten times or more. The read ends 3 residues shy of where the CDR3 ends; the end is completed using the germline J gene. The chain carries TRBV5-4 and TRBJ2-7; 9 nucleotides agree with TRBD2. Germline loops: CDR1 SGHNT, CDR2 YYREEE (reference sequence). The CDR3 covers 16 residues. With V trimmed by 2 bases and J by 6 bases, 12 bases remained unmatched. The CDR3 protein is CASSFRSGGREGEQYF. The sequenced CDR3 bases are TGTGCCAGCAGCTTCCGCAGTGGCGGGAGGGAGGGCGAG.

This clone was recorded at least ten times. The read ends 3 residues shy of where the CDR3 ends; the end is completed using the germline J gene. The chain is built from TRBV20-1 and TRBJ1-5; D is uncertain. Germline V gene sequence: CDR1 DFQATT, CDR2 SNEGSKA (reference sequence). V was clipped by 0 bases and J by 2 bases, with 8 bases between them. The CDR3 consists of 14 residues. Incomplete CDR3 DNA: TGCAGTGCTAGAGATCCCGCAGGCAATCAGCCC. Protein: CSARDPAGNQP. The whole CDR3 reads CSARDPAGNQPQHF.

This clone was seen at least ten times. The read finishes 3 residues shy of the CDR3 end, and the germline J gene is used to complete it. This rearrangement joins TRBV2 to TRBJ1-2; TRBD1 might be the D (5 bases). The CDR3 has 15 residues. V was clipped by 1 base and J by 0 bases, with 9 bases between them. Germline CDR1 SNHLY, CDR2 FYNNEI. The CDR3 sequence is CASSEDGGTNYGYTF. The sequenced CDR3 bases are TGTGCCAGCAGTGAAGACGGGGGAACTAACTATGGC.

This clone was observed a few times. The part of the CDR3 DNA that was read is TGTGCCAGCAGCTTGGGGCAGGACAATGAG. It specifies CASSLGQDNE. The full CDR3 reads CASSLGQDNEQFF. V is TRBV11-3 and J is TRBJ2-1, with D maybe TRBD1 (5 bases). The read terminates 3 residues before the CDR3 end, so the remaining end is supplied by the germline J gene. The CDR3 is made up of 13 amino acids. V lost 3 bases and J 5 bases, leaving 8 bases between the germline ends. CDR1 and CDR2 from the germline V gene are SGHNT and YENEEA.

This clone was picked up many times. The missing CDR3 end, 3 residues past where the read stops, is filled in from the germline J gene. J is TRBJ2-5 and V is TRBV7-2; unclear D gene. The germline V gene encodes CDR1 SGHTA and CDR2 FQGNSA. The ends were cut back, 3 bases at V and 2 bases at J, with 4 bases in the middle. CDR3 size: 12 residues. The sequenced part of the CDR3 DNA is TGTGCCAGCAGCTTCCCACAAGAGACC. It is translated as CASSFPQET. The complete CDR3 sequence is CASSFPQETQYF.

This clone showed up many times. The read terminates 3 residues ahead of where the CDR3 ends, so the germline J gene completes it. The V call is TRBV7-9, the J call TRBJ2-7; 10 bases map to TRBD2. The CDR3 spans 14 residues. Germline trimming cut 2 bases from V and 6 bases from J; bases unmatched to any gene: 4. Germline CDR1 is SEHNR and CDR2 is FQNEAQ (reference sequence). The CDR3 loop reads CASSLLAGDFEQYF. CDR3 DNA (partial): TGTGCCAGCAGCTTACTAGCGGGAGACTTCGAG.

This clone was recorded at least ten times. The sequenced fragment ends 3 residues before the CDR3 boundary, so the rest is inferred from the germline J gene. The rearrangement uses TRBV19 and TRBJ2-7; no definite D call. In germline, CDR1 is LNHDA, CDR2 SQIVND (reference sequence). CDR3 length equals 14 residues. V was trimmed by 3 bases and J by 0 bases, leaving 9 bases between them. The CDR3 spells CASSMTRSSYEQYF. CDR3 bases read: TGTGCCAGTAGTATGACAAGAAGCTCCTACGAG.

At least ten counts were recorded for this clone. The read halts 3 residues ahead of the CDR3 end, with the missing end drawn from the germline J gene. This chain links TRBV29-1 with TRBJ2-3; a possible D gene is TRBD1 (8 bases). CDR1 is SQVTM and CDR2 is ANQGSEA in the germline V gene. The CDR3 consists of 15 residues. The V and J ends lost 4 bases and 2 bases respectively, with 16 bases between them. Partial CDR3 DNA: TGCAGCGTTGGAGAGCGGGACAGGTCCACAGATACG. Protein product: CSVGERDRSTDT. The whole CDR3 sequence is CSVGERDRSTDTQYF.

This clone was detected only a few times. The CDR3 is cut off 3 residues early in the read; its end comes from the germline J gene. J is TRBJ1-5 and V is TRBV18; D remains unclear. The CDR3 sequence is 13 residues long. V lost 3 bases to trimming and J lost 8 bases, with 11 bases between them. Germline V gives CDR1 KGHSH, CDR2 LQKENI. CDR3 sequence: CASSPTTGEPQHF. CDR3 DNA, as far as it was read: TGTGCCAGCTCACCGACGACGGGTGAGCCC.

As for this clone: The read comes to an end 3 residues before the CDR3 does, leaving the germline J gene to fill in the end. V usage is TRBV2 and J usage is TRBJ1-2, with a tentative D call TRBD1 (6 bases). The CDR3 loop spans 14 amino acids. The V gene's germline CDR1 is SNHLY and CDR2 FYNNEI. V lost 4 bases and J 1 base, leaving 10 bases between the germline ends. Here the CDR3 reads CASSATGNNYGYTF. CDR3 bases read: TGTGCCAGCAGTGCGACAGGAAATAACTATGGC.

This clone was picked up many times. Read data end 3 residues before the CDR3 end; the end is taken from the germline J gene. This chain uses TRBV11-2 with TRBJ2-5, with 7 positions matching TRBD1. Germline V gene lookup returns CDR1 SGHAT and CDR2 FQNNGV. This CDR3 comprises 14 residues. V lost 5 bases to trimming and J lost 4 bases; unmatched junction nucleotides: 7. The CDR3 bases that were read are TGTGCCAGCAGCAACAGGGGAATAGGAGAGACC. This encodes CASSNRGIGET. From start to end, the CDR3 is CASSNRGIGETQYF.

This clone was observed a few times. The read comes to an end 3 residues before the CDR3 does, leaving the germline J gene to fill in the end. This chain connects TRBV7-2 to TRBJ2-7, with TRBD1 matching 8 bases. The CDR3 runs 14 residues. CDR1 and CDR2 (germline): SGHTA, FQGNSA. Unmatched junction bases numbered 6, after V lost 5 bases and J lost 3 bases. CDR3 DNA (partial): TGTGCCAGCAGCCTGGGACAGGAACTCTACGAG. This gives the protein CASSLGQELYE. The full CDR3 protein is CASSLGQELYEQYF.

Notes on this clone: The sequence runs out 3 residues before the end of the CDR3; the remainder is reconstructed from the germline J gene. This chain links TRBV20-1 with TRBJ2-5; the match to TRBD1 covers 7 bases. This CDR3 has 14 amino acids. Trimming removed 5 bases from V and 5 bases from J; junction bases left unmatched: 11. The germline V gene has CDR1 DFQATT and CDR2 SNEGSKA (reference sequence). The CDR3 reads CSAPKTGFDETQYF. Incomplete CDR3 DNA: TGCAGTGCTCCGAAGACAGGGTTTGACGAGACC.

In its sample, this clone was seen many times. The read terminates 3 residues ahead of where the CDR3 ends, so the germline J gene completes it. The sample has other DNA sequences that encode this CDR3 too. The rearrangement joins TRBV2 to TRBJ2-6, with TRBD1 matching over 7 bases. Germline loops: CDR1 SNHLY, CDR2 FYNNEI. This CDR3 comprises 15 residues. The trim removed 8 bases at V and 2 bases at J, leaving 6 bases unmatched. The CDR3 protein is CASFPDRAGANVLTF. CDR3 DNA (partial): TGTGCCAGCTTTCCCGACAGGGCTGGGGCCAACGTC.

The table lists this clone with a few counts. The junction departs from germline at one end; a sequencing error may be responsible. The read terminates 3 residues before the CDR3 end, so the remaining end is supplied by the germline J gene. The same CDR3 arises from other DNA sequences in this sample as well. V and J are TRBV7-9 and TRBJ1-3; a weak D match, TRBD1 (5 bases). Germline lookup yields CDR1 SEHNR and CDR2 FQNEAQ (reference sequence). The CDR3 runs 15 residues. CDR3 loop: CASSLDGGTGNTIYF. The sequenced CDR3 bases are TGTGCCAGCAGCCTGGACGGGGGTACTGGAAACACG.

This clone was found many times. The CDR3 region is CASSRLHLAGSGANVLTF. The CDR3 DNA, read in part, is TGTGCCAGCAGCAGACTACACCTCGCGGGGTCTGGGGCCAACGTC. The chain recombines TRBV7-3 with TRBJ2-6; D is possibly TRBD2 (6 bases). From the germline J gene comes the end of the CDR3, since the read stops 3 residues before it. V shed 5 bases and J shed 1 base, with 18 bases lying between them. CDR1 and CDR2 from the germline V gene are SGHTA and FQGTGA. This CDR3 region has 18 residues. Full variable domain (missing parts from reference TRBV7-3 and TRBJ2-6): GAGVSQTPSNKVTEKGKYVELRCDPISGHTALYWYRQSLGQGPEFLIYFQGTGAADDSGLPNDRFFAVRPEGSVSTLKIQRTERGDSAVYLCASSRLHLAGSGANVLTFGAGSRLTVL.

This clone was observed many times. The DNA ends 3 residues before the CDR3 does, and the rest of the CDR3 is filled in from the germline J gene. V usage is TRBV20-1 and J usage is TRBJ2-2, with 7 bases fitting TRBD1. Trimming removed 3 bases from V and 2 bases from J; junction bases left unmatched: 6. The CDR3 has 15 residues. Germline V gene sequence: CDR1 DFQATT, CDR2 SNEGSKA (reference sequence). Incomplete CDR3 DNA: TGCAGTGCTAGTGGAACAGGGGAAAACACCGGGGAG. It is translated as CSASGTGENTGE. The full CDR3 protein is CSASGTGENTGELFF.

This clone was detected ten times or more. The CDR3 end falls 3 residues outside the read, so it is completed with the germline J gene. This chain joins TRBV19 and TRBJ2-5; perhaps TRBD1 as D (6 bases). The CDR3 length is 17 residues. Germline CDR1 and CDR2: LNHDA and SQIVND (reference sequence). Trimming stripped 5 bases from V and 4 bases from J, with 23 bases between. Partial CDR3 DNA: TGTGCCAGTAGTGGACGCTCGACAGGAATCGCAGGAGAGACC. Its protein is CASSGRSTGIAGET. The complete CDR3 reads CASSGRSTGIAGETQYF.